This T cell receptor (beta chain) was sequenced in a study of OX40 agonist ivuxolimab in advanced cancers. Overall study findings and caveats: Both CD4+ and CD8+ T cell populations in blood had undergone clonal expansion by week 6 at 0.1 to 3.0 mg/kg. Expanded peripheral T cell antigen specificity was not determined.

This CDR3 has 15 amino acids. Germline CDR1 is LNHDA and CDR2 is SQIVND (reference sequence). About this clone itself: The antigen remains undetermined. The germline gene is not matched at one end of the junction; a read error may be the cause.

This table comes from immunoSEQ multiplex PCR, and its TCRdb copy is limited to in-frame clones, with some not included. This repertoire shows 45,000 to 60,000 clones, roughly nine tenths found once; its top ten account for 3% to 4%. The sequence came from an adult with an advanced solid tumor such as melanoma, head and neck, liver or kidney cancer. Sequenced here: CD4+ or CD8+ T cells sorted from blood, sampled in a trial of the OX40 agonist ivuxolimab. This sequence joins TRBV19 and TRBJ2-7, with D tentatively TRBD1 or TRBD2 (8 bases each). CDR3 sequence (DNA): TGTGCTAGTAGTAGCGGGACAGGCCTTGGATACGAGCAGTACTTC. It specifies CASSSGTGLGYEQYF.